This T cell receptor beta chain was captured in a study of T cells expressing NK-cell markers. The overall study: Beta-chain profiling covered CD3+CD56+NKG2C+, CD3+CD56+NKG2C- and CD3+CD56-NKG2C+ sorted subsets.

The TCR beta cDNA came from 5'RACE template switching with UMIs. TCRdb reanalyzed the 5' RACE reads and collapses them to one entry per CDR3 protein, without DNA. This sample contains roughly 450,000 distinct CDR3 sequences. Sequencing was carried out using blood T cells: a sorted CD56 or NKG2C T cell subset, CD4+ or CD8+ T cells, or bulk PBMC T cells (not recorded which). The sequence was obtained from a woman between 45 and 65 years old in good health.

This CDR3 reads CATSARRGQNQPQHF. The J gene is TRBJ1-5, the V gene TRBV24-1; the TRBD1 assignment by TCRdb is unverifiable without DNA. Per germline, CDR1 KGHDR and CDR2 SFDVKD. CDR3 length: 15 residues.